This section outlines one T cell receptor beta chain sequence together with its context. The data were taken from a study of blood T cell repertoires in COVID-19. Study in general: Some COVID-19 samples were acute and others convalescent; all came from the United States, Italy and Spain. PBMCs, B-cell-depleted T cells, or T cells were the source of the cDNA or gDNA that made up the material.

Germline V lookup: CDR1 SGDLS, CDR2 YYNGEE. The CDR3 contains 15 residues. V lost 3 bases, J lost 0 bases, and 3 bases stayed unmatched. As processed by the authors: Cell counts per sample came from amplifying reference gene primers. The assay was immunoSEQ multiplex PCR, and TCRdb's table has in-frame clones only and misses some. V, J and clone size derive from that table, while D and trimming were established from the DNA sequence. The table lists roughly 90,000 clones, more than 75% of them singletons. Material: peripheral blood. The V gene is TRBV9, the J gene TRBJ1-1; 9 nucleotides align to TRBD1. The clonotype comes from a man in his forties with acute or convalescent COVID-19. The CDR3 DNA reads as TGTGCCAGCAGCGCTCGGGACAGGGTGAACACTGAAGCTTTCTTT. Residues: CASSARDRVNTEAFF. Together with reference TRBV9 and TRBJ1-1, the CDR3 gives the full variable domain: DSGVTQTPKHLITATGQRVTLRCSPRSGDLSVYWYQQSLDQGLQFLIQYYNGEERAKGNILERFSAQQFPDLHSELNLSSLELGDSALYFCASSARDRVNTEAFFGQGTRLTVV.